One sample yielded the 25 T cell receptor beta chains listed below, sequenced in a study of PD-1 blockade in mismatch repair-deficient tumors. The table came from immunoSEQ multiplex PCR; TCRdb's copy has only in-frame clones and leaves some out. The data hold roughly 48,000 clones, with over 75% observed a single time. The sample here was PBMCs, taken before pembrolizumab treatment. These receptors came from an adult with mismatch repair-deficient cancer.

The rearrangement links TRBV4-3 to TRBJ2-7; 9 bases fit TRBD2. The CDR3 contains 15 residues. CDR1 is LGHNA, CDR2 YSLEER, per germline. The trim removed 4 bases at V and 5 bases at J, leaving 9 bases unmatched. The CDR3 coding sequence is TGCGCCAGCAGCCTAGCCGGACTAGCGACCCACGAGCAGTACTTC. It is translated as CASSLAGLATHEQYF.

The J gene is TRBJ1-3, the V gene TRBV6-1; 12 nucleotides align to TRBD1. The germline V gene has CDR1 MNHNS and CDR2 SASEGT. The CDR3 runs to 16 residues. Trimming at V came to 3 bases and at J to 4 bases, leaving 4 bases not matched to a gene. Here the CDR3 reads CASSEPGQGAGNTIYF. CDR3 in DNA: TGTGCCAGCAGTGAGCCGGGACAGGGGGCAGGAAACACCATATATTTT.

This clone was recorded only once. The V gene is TRBV11-3, the J gene TRBJ1-2; D perhaps matches TRBD1 (5 bases). Trimming cost V 5 bases and J 3 bases, with 10 bases left between them. Per germline, CDR1 SGHNT and CDR2 YENEEA. The CDR3 is 13 residues long. The CDR3: CASSPGPDYGYTF. DNA of the CDR3: TGTGCCAGCAGCCCGGGACCCGACTATGGCTACACCTTC. Full variable domain (rest looked up from reference TRBV11-3 and TRBJ1-2): EAGVVQSPRYKIIEKKQPVAFWCNPISGHNTLYWYLQNLGQGPELLIRYENEEAVDDSQLPKDRFSAERLKGVDSTLKIQPAELGDSAVYLCASSPGPDYGYTFGSGTRLTVV.

A note on this clone: This specimen includes other DNA sequences encoding the same CDR3. The chain couples TRBV2 to TRBJ1-1; D call uncertain. Trimming removed 1 base at V and 1 base at J, with 4 bases between. The CDR3 runs 13 residues. CDR1 and CDR2 from the germline V gene are SNHLY and FYNNEI. CDR3 nucleotide sequence: TGTGCCAGCAGTGAAGTGGAGAACACTGAAGCTTTCTTT. Protein: CASSEVENTEAFF.

The V gene is TRBV13, the J gene TRBJ2-5, with 11 bases that match TRBD2. Trimming removed 3 bases from V and 0 bases from J; junction bases left unmatched: 3. Germline V gene lookup returns CDR1 PRHDT and CDR2 FYEKMQ (reference sequence). The CDR3 is made up of 16 amino acids. The CDR3 is CASSFLAGGYQETQYF. CDR3 bases: TGTGCCAGCAGCTTTCTAGCGGGAGGCTACCAAGAGACCCAGTACTTC.

This chain connects TRBV4-2 to TRBJ2-2, with D possibly TRBD2 on 6 matching bases. Looked up from germline, CDR1 is LGHNA and CDR2 is YNFKEQ. Trimming cost V 5 bases and J 2 bases, with 18 bases left between them. This CDR3 has 17 amino acids. The CDR3 here is CASSVGGLARNTGELFF. The CDR3 DNA reads as TGTGCCAGCAGCGTGGGGGGTCTAGCGAGAAACACCGGGGAGCTGTTTTTT.

The gene calls are TRBV2 and TRBJ1-1; D remains unclear. The CDR3 loop spans 13 amino acids. Germline V gene sequence: CDR1 SNHLY, CDR2 FYNNEI. V dropped 4 bases and J dropped 4 bases, with 10 bases sitting between them. CDR3 sequence reads: CASSVPRGTEAFF. In DNA form, the CDR3 reads TGTGCCAGCAGTGTCCCCCGAGGCACTGAAGCTTTCTTT.

The J gene is TRBJ2-1, the V gene TRBV15; D gene unclear. Trimming shortened V by 1 base and J by 0 bases, and 7 bases separated the two germline ends. The CDR3 runs to 15 residues. Germline assignment: CDR1 LNHNV and CDR2 YYDKDF (reference sequence). The CDR3 region is CATSRAASSYNEQFF. In nucleotides, the CDR3 is TGTGCCACCAGCAGAGCGGCAAGCTCCTACAATGAGCAGTTCTTC.

Here the CDR3 DNA reads TGCGCCAGCAGCCAAGGGGTCGGTATGGGAACTTTGGGCTACACCTTC. Translating it yields CASSQGVGMGTLGYTF. V is TRBV4-1 and J is TRBJ1-2; D is undetermined. V lost 1 base and J lost 8, with 20 bases in between. The CDR3 contains 16 residues. Per germline, CDR1 MGHRA and CDR2 YSYEKL.

The chain employs TRBV7-2 and TRBJ2-3; D is unresolved. The CDR3 has 14 residues. Germline CDR1 SGHTA, CDR2 FQGNSA. Trimming removed 6 bases at V and 0 bases at J, with 10 bases between. The chain's CDR3 is CASSPSLSTDTQYF. The CDR3 bases are TGTGCCAGCAGTCCTTCGCTAAGCACAGATACGCAGTATTTT.

The genes are TRBV4-2 and TRBJ2-1; 11 bases are shared with TRBD2. Germline CDR1 and CDR2: LGHNA and YNFKEQ. With V trimmed by 2 bases and J by 9 bases, 3 bases remained unmatched. The CDR3 is made up of 14 amino acids. CDR3 protein: CASSQMLAGGEQFF. DNA of the CDR3: TGTGCCAGCAGCCAAATGCTAGCGGGAGGTGAGCAGTTCTTC.

The chain has TRBV27 and TRBJ1-2, with TRBD1 matching 7 bases. V dropped 0 bases and J dropped 0; count of bases not matched to a gene: 13. CDR1 and CDR2 from the germline V gene are MNHEY and SMNVEV (reference sequence). CDR3 length: 19 amino acids. CDR3 DNA sequence: TGTGCCAGCAGTTTATCGTTATATAAAAGGCAGGGGGCTAACTATGGCTACACCTTC. It encodes CASSLSLYKRQGANYGYTF.

This clone showed up just a few times. The genes are TRBV30 and TRBJ2-1, with 9 bases that match TRBD2. CDR1 is GTSNPN, CDR2 SVGIG, per germline (reference sequence). CDR3 size: 15 residues. Losses at the gene ends were 4 bases for V and 7 bases for J; bases not matched to a gene: 11. In DNA form, the CDR3 reads TGTGCCTGGATCGTGTTAGCGGGAGTATCAAATGAGCAGTTCTTC. This sequence encodes CAWIVLAGVSNEQFF.

V usage is TRBV11-2 and J usage is TRBJ1-2; 12 bases match TRBD1. Trimming at V came to 5 bases and at J to 5 bases, leaving 6 bases not matched to a gene. This CDR3 contains 15 residues. Germline V lookup: CDR1 SGHAT, CDR2 FQNNGV. The CDR3 sequence: CASSEGQGAFYGYTF. The DNA for the CDR3 is TGTGCCAGCAGCGAGGGACAGGGGGCGTTTTATGGCTACACCTTC.

There are a few counts of this clone. The chain employs TRBV5-1 and TRBJ2-2; D remains ambiguous. V was trimmed by 5 bases and J by 5 bases, leaving 13 bases between them. Germline lookup yields CDR1 SGHRS and CDR2 YFSETQ. The CDR3 totals 14 residues. The CDR3 reads CASRFAQTTGELFF. DNA for the CDR3: TGCGCCAGCAGGTTTGCCCAGACGACCGGGGAGCTGTTTTTT. Full variable domain (missing parts from reference TRBV5-1 and TRBJ2-2): KAGVTQTPRYLIKTRGQQVTLSCSPISGHRSVSWYQQTPGQGLQFLFEYFSETQRNKGNFPGRFSGRQFSNSRSEMNVSTLELGDSALYLCASRFAQTTGELFFGEGSRLTVL.

The rearrangement joins TRBV19 to TRBJ2-7; D may be TRBD2 (6 bases). Germline CDR1 reads LNHDA; CDR2 reads SQIVND (reference sequence). Trimming shortened V by 4 bases and J by 7 bases, and 11 bases separated the two germline ends. This CDR3 is built from 12 residues. In nucleotides, the CDR3 is TGTGCCAGTAGTACCAATAGCGGAGAGCAGTACTTC. This sequence encodes CASSTNSGEQYF.

CDR3 amino acids: CATSRDVRPSGYTF. The CDR3 coding sequence is TGTGCCACCAGCAGAGACGTAAGGCCATCCGGCTACACCTTC. The V call is TRBV15, the J call TRBJ1-2; no clear D. With 0 bases removed from V and 8 bases from J, the gap between germline ends came to 13 bases. CDR1 is LNHNV, CDR2 YYDKDF, per germline (reference sequence). The CDR3 has 14 residues.

The chain has TRBV6-5 and TRBJ2-7; 9 bases are shared with TRBD1. Germline V gene lookup returns CDR1 MNHEY and CDR2 SVGAGI. J gave up 2 bases and V 6 bases, and 5 bases lay outside the gene matches. The CDR3 is 14 amino acids. The CDR3 DNA follows: TGTGCCAGCAGCGAACAGGGGGCGGCCTACGAGCAGTACTTC. As protein: CASSEQGAAYEQYF.

The sample holds a few counts of this clone. V usage is TRBV5-5 and J usage is TRBJ1-2; the D is unclear. CDR1 and CDR2 from the germline V gene are SGHKS and YYEKEE (reference sequence). The CDR3 totals 15 residues. V lost 0 bases, J lost 6 bases, and 15 bases lay in between. The CDR3 bases are TGTGCCAGCAGCTTGGGCCGCGGCTCCTCCAATGGCTACACCTTC. This codes for CASSLGRGSSNGYTF.

The chain has TRBV5-8 and TRBJ2-1; tentatively, D is TRBD1 (5 bases). Trimming pared 4 bases from V and 10 bases from J, leaving 9 bases between. The CDR3 totals 11 residues. CDR1 and CDR2 (germline): SGHTS, YDEGEE. This chain's CDR3 is CASSRTYEQFF. In nucleotides, the CDR3 is TGTGCCAGCAGCCGGACATACGAGCAGTTCTTC.

This sequence joins TRBV19 and TRBJ2-1; 7 nucleotides align to TRBD1. Germline CDR1 LNHDA, CDR2 SQIVND (reference sequence). The length of the CDR3 is 16 residues. The J segment lost 2 bases and the V segment lost 5 bases, leaving 9 bases of the junction unmatched. CDR3 sequence reads: CASSPLRGQTYNEQFF. In DNA form, the CDR3 reads TGTGCCAGTAGTCCCCTGAGGGGGCAGACCTACAATGAGCAGTTCTTC.

The chain uses TRBV7-2 and TRBJ1-1; possibly TRBD1 for D (5 bases). This CDR3 has 16 residues. Germline V CDR1 and CDR2: SGHTA, FQGNSA. The ends were cut back, 1 base at V and 5 bases at J, with 17 bases in the middle. The CDR3 loop reads CASSLVLWGTDTEAFF. The CDR3, as DNA: TGTGCCAGCAGCTTAGTTTTATGGGGGACGGATACTGAAGCTTTCTTT.

There are a few counts of this clone. The CDR3 sequence is CASSLKLGTTDTQYF. The CDR3 coding sequence is TGTGCCAGCAGCTTAAAACTAGGAACCACAGATACGCAGTATTTT. V gene TRBV7-9 combines with J gene TRBJ2-3, with TRBD2 as a possible D gene (5 bases). Trimming took off 2 bases at V and 2 bases at J, with 11 bases between the two ends. The CDR3 is made up of 15 amino acids. Germline lookup yields CDR1 SEHNR and CDR2 FQNEAQ (reference sequence).

This clone was detected a few times. This chain connects TRBV6-1 to TRBJ2-7; 10 bases match TRBD2. V was clipped by 10 bases and J by 4 bases; unmatched bases: 7. The germline CDR1 and CDR2 sequences are MNHNS and SASEGT. The CDR3 extends over 13 amino acids. CDR3 sequence reads: CATSSGRGYEQYF. The CDR3 DNA follows: TGTGCCACATCTAGCGGGAGAGGGTACGAGCAGTACTTC.

This clone has just one count. The rearrangement uses TRBV21-1 and TRBJ1-1. TRBV21-1 corresponds to a pseudogene. The CDR3 spans 14 residues. This CDR3 reads CASSKARTHTEAFF. CDR3 DNA sequence: TGTGCCAGCAGCAAAGCCCGGACCCACACTGAAGCTTTCTTT.